What follows describes a single T cell receptor (beta chain). The antigen is unknown. These data originate in a study of T cell repertoires in cytomegalovirus infection. The overall study: Researchers turned to recently identified HLA-C-restricted CMV epitopes as well as well-studied HLA-B-restricted ones. Both a matching HLA type and CMV infection were indicated by public TCR beta signatures.

The length of the CDR3 is 10 residues. The junction had 3 bases not matched to a gene; V was cut back by 7 bases and J by 10 bases. Germline V gene lookup returns CDR1 SQVTM and CDR2 ANQGSEA. TCRdb reprocessed the reads via MiXCR and lists one record per CDR3 protein. Of 750,000 to 900,000 distinct CDR3 sequences listed, roughly 29% are singletons. Overall study findings and caveats: CMV carriers with the relevant HLA were identified by cumulative public TCR beta family frequency. HLA-C-restricted, CMV-specific TCR beta clonotypes were dominant ex vivo.

The specimen comprised cultured CD8+ T cells from PBMCs, sampled from culture after CMV antigen stimulation. The receptor comes from a human donor in good health (CMV status not recorded). Some clones in this sample may be carry-over from other donors' samples. The chain employs TRBV29-1 and TRBJ2-1; 8 bases line up with TRBD1. The CDR3 region has the DNA TGCAGCGCTGGACAGGGAGAGCAGTTCTTC. Residues: CSAGQGEQFF.